This is a list of T cell receptor beta chains from one sample in a study of blood T cell repertoires in COVID-19. Some clones are missing from TCRdb's copy, which holds only in-frame ones; the method was immunoSEQ multiplex PCR. This repertoire shows about 100,000 clones, roughly 80% found once; its top ten account for less than 4.5%. Material for sequencing was peripheral blood. All receptors come from a man aged 55 to 70 with acute or convalescent COVID-19. The CDR3 runs from the conserved cysteine through the conserved F or W. Each record gives: J gene, D gene, V gene, clone size, CDR3 DNA, CDR3 protein. D genes are given only for firm matches. Some rows mark clone size as missing; the rest say once, few, many or name a class of expanded clone.

TRBJ2-4 TRBD1 TRBV28 . TGTGCCAGCTGCCGCGGACAGGTAGCCAAAAACATTCAGTACTTC CASCRGQVAKNIQYF
TRBJ1-2 TRBD1 TRBV7-2 . TGTGCCAGCAGCCCTCGGACAGGAAACTATGGCTACACCTTC CASSPRTGNYGYTF
TRBJ1-2 . TRBV10-1 . TGCGCCAGCAGTGAGTGGGCAGGATATGGCTACACCTTC CASSEWAGYGYTF
TRBJ2-1 TRBD2 TRBV11-2 . TGTGCCAGCAGCTTAAGATCTCTAGCGGTTTTTAGATTCTACAATGAGCAGTTCTTC CASSLRSLAVFRFYNEQFF
TRBJ2-5 . TRBV7-6 . TGTGCCAGCAGCTTAGGTGGCAGCAGGGTTGCGGAGACCCAGTACTTC CASSLGGSRVAETQYF
TRBJ2-1 TRBD1 TRBV11-3 . TGTGCCAGCAGTCTGGGACAGAGATACAATGAGCAGTTCTTC CASSLGQRYNEQFF
TRBJ1-1 TRBD1 TRBV18 . TGTGCCAGCTCACCCGGACAGGAGGGCCCTGAAGCTTTCTTT CASSPGQEGPEAFF
TRBJ1-2 TRBD1 TRBV3-1/TRBV3-2 . TGTGCCAGCAGTTACAGGGGACAGCTCTATGGCTACACCTTC CASSYRGQLYGYTF
TRBJ2-7 . TRBV18 . TGTGCCAGCTCACCGTCCAGGGACAAATACGAGCAGTACTTC CASSPSRDKYEQYF
TRBJ2-5 . TRBV5-1 . TGCGCCAGCAGCTTGTTCGGAGAAGAGACCCAGTACTTC CASSLFGEETQYF
TRBJ1-1 TRBD1 TRBV7-9 . TGTGCCAGCAGTCGGGGACAGGGGGCAACAACTGAAGCTTTCTTT CASSRGQGATTEAFF
TRBJ2-3 TRBD2 TRBV5-1 . TGCGCCAGCAGCTGGGGAGCGGGGCTCACAGATACGCAGTATTTT CASSWGAGLTDTQYF
TRBJ2-7 TRBD2 TRBV28 . TGTGCCAGCAGCACTAGTAGCGGGAGGACCGAGCAGTACTTC CASSTSSGRTEQYF
TRBJ2-5 . TRBV5-1 . TGCGCCAGCAGCTTGGGGGACCTGGGGGGGACCCAGTACTTC CASSLGDLGGTQYF
TRBJ2-7 . TRBV11-3 once TGTGCCAGCAGCTTAGCCCAGGGTAGTGCCTACGAGCAGTACTTC CASSLAQGSAYEQYF
TRBJ2-3 TRBD2 TRBV5-8 . TGTGCCAGCAGCTTGAGACTAGCGACAGATACGCAGTATTTT CASSLRLATDTQYF
TRBJ2-6 . TRBV5-1 . TGCGCCAGCAACGAGCAGGGGTCTGGGGCCAACGTCCTGACTTTC CASNEQGSGANVLTF
TRBJ2-1 TRBD2 TRBV10-3 few TGTGCCATCAGTGATGTAGCGGGAGGGCCGAATGAGCAGTTCTTC CAISDVAGGPNEQFF
TRBJ2-3 . TRBV7-9 . TGTGCCAGCAGCCCCCCCGGGGTGAGCACAGATACGCAGTATTTT CASSPPGVSTDTQYF
TRBJ1-1 . TRBV5-6 . TGTGCCAGCAGCTTAGGCGGAAGGAACACTGAAGCTTTCTTT CASSLGGRNTEAFF
TRBJ2-2 TRBD2 TRBV6-4 once TGTGCCAGCAGCGGGGGGGCCACCGGGGAGCTGTTTTTT CASSGGATGELFF
TRBJ2-7 . TRBV4-1 . TGCGCCAGCAGCCAAGAATGGAGTAGCGTGGGCGAGCAGTACTTC CASSQEWSSVGEQYF
TRBJ2-1 TRBD2 TRBV10-3 once TGTGCCATCATTCCAGGGACTAGCGGGAGCCATGAGCAGTTCTTC CAIIPGTSGSHEQFF